These T cell receptor beta chains were read from a single sample in a study of T-cell memory formation after mild COVID-19. TCRdb reprocessed the 5' RACE reads with MiXCR, giving one entry per CDR3 protein. The sample lists under 600,000 distinct CDR3 sequences, less than 25% occurring once. The sample was PBMCs or a T cell subset sorted from them (not recorded which). All receptors derive from an adult woman who had mild COVID-19 (a few samples of this study predate the infection). Cell type and time point are not known. Both conserved end residues are part of each CDR3. D genes are given only for firm matches. Size values are once, few and many counts, or a class for expanded clones, and some rows have none.

D	V	size	J	DNA	CDR3
-	TRBV29-1	-	TRBJ1-1	TGCAGCGTTGAAAGGGGGAACACTGAAGCTTTCTTT	CSVERGNTEAFF
TRBD1	TRBV29-1	-	TRBJ2-7	TGCAGCGTTGAAGGGGGACAGGACTCCTACGAGCAGTACTTC	CSVEGGQDSYEQYF
-	TRBV30	few	TRBJ2-7	TGTGCCTTTGCTGGGACTCTCAGCTCCTACGAGCAGTACTTC	CAFAGTLSSYEQYF
TRBD1	TRBV7-3	-	TRBJ2-7	TGTGCCAGCAGCCCCCTGGGACAGCCGATCTACGAGCAGTACTTC	CASSPLGQPIYEQYF
-	TRBV6-7	-	TRBJ2-7	TGTGCCAGCAGTTACTCTTGCATACCCGGGACGAGGGCCGAGCAGTACTTC	CASSYSCIPGTRAEQYF
TRBD1	TRBV29-1	few	TRBJ2-3	TGCAGCGTTATACCCGGGACAGGGGGCACAGATACGCAGTATTTT	CSVIPGTGGTDTQYF
-	TRBV11-2	-	TRBJ2-2	TGTGCCAGCAGCTTAGATAATTGGGGATTGAACACCGGGGAGCTGTTTTTT	CASSLDNWGLNTGELFF
TRBD1	TRBV25-1	few	TRBJ1-6	TGTGCCAGGCGGAGAAGGGACAGGGAAAGCTCCTATAATTCACCCCTCCACTTT	CARRRRDRESSYNSPLHF
-	TRBV7-9	-	TRBJ2-3	TGTGCCAGCAGCGATCTGGCCCTAGCGTCGGCAGATACGCAGTATTTT	CASSDLALASADTQYF
TRBD1	TRBV6-5	-	TRBJ1-2	TGTGCCAGCAGCTGGACAGGGTCTAATGGCTACACCTTC	CASSWTGSNGYTF
TRBD2	TRBV6-5	-	TRBJ2-3	TGTGCCAGCAGTTACCTGCCTAGCGGGAGGACAGATACGCAGTATTTT	CASSYLPSGRTDTQYF
-	TRBV30	-	TRBJ2-1	TGTGCCTGGAGTGTATCTCGCGAGCAGTTCTTC	CAWSVSREQFF
-	TRBV18	-	TRBJ2-7	TGTGCCAGCTCACCACGGGGCGGCCTCTACGAGCAGTACTTC	CASSPRGGLYEQYF
TRBD1	TRBV4-1	few	TRBJ2-3	TGCGCCAGCAGCCAGGACAGGGCGGGGACAGATACGCAGTATTTT	CASSQDRAGTDTQYF
-	TRBV29-1	few	TRBJ1-1	TGCAGCGTTGATTCGGCAGGGGTGGCCACTGAAGCTTTCTTT	CSVDSAGVATEAFF
-	TRBV5-1	few	TRBJ2-7	TGCGCCAGCAGCCCTGACCGGATCTCCTACGAGCAGTACTTC	CASSPDRISYEQYF
TRBD2	TRBV19	-	TRBJ2-7	TGTGCCAGTCGTCAGCGGGAGGGCCGCTACGAGCAGTACTTC	CASRQREGRYEQYF
-	TRBV27	-	TRBJ1-6	TGTGCCAGCAGTTCCCATGGGGGAATCCGTTATAATTCACCCCTCCACTTT	CASSSHGGIRYNSPLHF
-	TRBV7-9	-	TRBJ1-2	TGTGCCAGCAGCTTTCAGGGGATCGACTATGGCTACACCTTC	CASSFQGIDYGYTF
TRBD2	TRBV7-6	few	TRBJ2-7	TGTGCCAGCAGCCGGGACCGCGGGGGAAACTCCTACGAGCAGTACTTC	CASSRDRGGNSYEQYF
-	TRBV4-1	once	TRBJ1-1	TGCGCCAGCAGCCAAGTGCAGAGAGCCCCCGAAGCTTTCTTT	CASSQVQRAPEAFF
TRBD1	TRBV6-5	-	TRBJ2-7	TGTGCCAGCAGTTACTCCGGGACAGTGACCTACGAGCAGTACTTC	CASSYSGTVTYEQYF
TRBD2	TRBV12-3/TRBV12-4	few	TRBJ2-7	TGTGCCAGCAGTTTAGCGTTGGCGGGGGGTGGCGACGAGCAGTACTTC	CASSLALAGGGDEQYF
-	TRBV6-5	few	TRBJ1-2	TGTGCCAGCAGTTACTCTTTGGGCGTCACGGGTGGCTACACCTTC	CASSYSLGVTGGYTF
TRBD1	TRBV25-1	once	TRBJ1-2	TGTGCCAGCCGCCTCGGACAGGGGAACAGTTACACCTTC	CASRLGQGNSYTF
-	TRBV24-1	few	TRBJ2-1	TGTGCCACCAGCTACTACAATGAGCAGTTCTTC	CATSYYNEQFF
TRBD1	TRBV9	few	TRBJ1-2	TGTGCCAGCAGCGTAGCTTGGACAGGGTTAGACTATGGCTACACCTTC	CASSVAWTGLDYGYTF
-	TRBV6-1	few	TRBJ2-2	TGTGCCAGCAGTGTCGGCAGCGACACCGGGGAGCTGTTTTTT	CASSVGSDTGELFF
-	TRBV24-1	-	TRBJ2-1	TGTGCCACCAGTGAACTGGGACACCCCCTCAATGAGCAGTTCTTC	CATSELGHPLNEQFF
-	TRBV5-4	few	TRBJ2-7	TGTGCCAGCAGCTTCTCCCCAGGTGGGAGCTACGAGCAGTACTTC	CASSFSPGGSYEQYF
-	TRBV7-8	many	TRBJ2-7	TGTGCCAGCAGCTTAGGGGGGCACGAGCAGTACTTC	CASSLGGHEQYF
-	TRBV12-3/TRBV12-4	few	TRBJ1-2	-	CASSLARFGAGAF
TRBD2	TRBV6-2/TRBV6-3	-	TRBJ2-1	TGTGCCAGCAGTGAGGTCCTAGCGGTGTACAATGAGCAGTTCTTC	CASSEVLAVYNEQFF
-	TRBV23-1	-	TRBJ1-5	TGCGCCAGCAGTCAATCGAGCGACGAGAGGAATGCTCAGCCCCAGCATTTT	CASSQSSDERNAQPQHF
-	TRBV30	-	TRBJ1-1	TGTGCCTGGAAAGGGTACACTGAAGCTTTCTTT	CAWKGYTEAFF
-	TRBV20-1	many	TRBJ1-2	TGCAGTGCTGCCCGGACCTACGCTAACTATGGCTACACCTTC	CSAARTYANYGYTF
-	TRBV5-1	few	TRBJ1-2	TGCGCCAGCAGCTTCGATAGCTCCCGCTACACCTTC	CASSFDSSRYTF
-	TRBV6-6	-	TRBJ1-6	TGTGCCAGCAGTTCCAGGTCTTATGATTCACCCCTCCACTTT	CASSSRSYDSPLHF
-	TRBV4-1	-	TRBJ1-5	TGCGCCAGCAGCCGGTTGTATGACAGTTTTAGCAATCAGCCCCAGCATTTT	CASSRLYDSFSNQPQHF
-	TRBV6-2/TRBV6-3	-	TRBJ2-7	TGTGCCAGCAGTTACTTCGGTGGATCGGGGGAGCAGTACTTC	CASSYFGGSGEQYF
TRBD1	TRBV7-3	-	TRBJ2-5	TGTGCCAGCAGCTATGGGACAGGGCTTACGGAGACCCAGTACTTC	CASSYGTGLTETQYF
-	TRBV24-1	few	TRBJ1-2	TGTGCCACCAGTGATCCTGCTGAAATATATGGCTACACCTTC	CATSDPAEIYGYTF
-	TRBV29-1	few	TRBJ1-1	TGCAGCGTCGAACCACAGTTGAACACTGAAGCTTTCTTT	CSVEPQLNTEAFF
-	TRBV6-6	-	TRBJ2-5	TGTGCCAGCAGTTACTATAGTCTTCGGAGCGACTTTAAAGAGACCCAGTACTTC	CASSYYSLRSDFKETQYF
-	TRBV5-1	-	TRBJ2-5	TGCGCCAGCAGCTTGGGGGTGGGAGAGACCCAGTACTTC	CASSLGVGETQYF
-	TRBV3-1	-	TRBJ2-2	TGTGCCAGCAGCCCCTCGGTTCTGGACACCGGGGAGCTGTTTTTT	CASSPSVLDTGELFF
TRBD2	TRBV24-1	once	TRBJ2-1	TGTGCCACCAGTGATTTAAGACGGGAGGGTAATGAGCAGTTCTTC	CATSDLRREGNEQFF
-	TRBV2	-	TRBJ2-1	TGTGCCAGCAGTGAAGTACTAGAGGGGACCAATGAGCAGTTCTTC	CASSEVLEGTNEQFF